The sequence of this T cell receptor (beta chain) was determined in a study of a mutant IDH1 vaccine in newly diagnosed glioma. Background on the study: The vaccination schedule gave patients eight doses in weeks 1, 3, 5, 7, 11, 15, 19 and 23. Following radiotherapy alone, or alongside temozolomide cycles, vaccination was started after an interval of 4-6 weeks. Therapy received beforehand was radiotherapy, temozolomide, or both, with most patients given both.

Time point: week 11, during vaccination. Vaccinated patients received 300 ug of mutant IDH1 20-mer peptide per dose, with topical imiquimod. Each tumor in the donors was a new WHO grade 3 or 4 astrocytoma, IDH1-mutant and ATRX-lost. Libraries were prepared by immunoSEQ multiplex PCR; TCRdb keeps only in-frame clonotypes and omits some of them. The sample includes 120,000 or so clones, around three quarters of them seen just once. CDR3 length: 15 amino acids. The V and J ends lost 1 base and 7 bases respectively, with 13 bases between them. CDR1 is LGHNA, CDR2 YNFKEQ, per germline. Details on this clone: Its antigen is undetermined.

The receptor was derived from a man aged 35 to 55 with glioma. The sample was PBMCs, taken from a glioma patient whose treatment included an IDH1 peptide vaccine. This sequence joins TRBV4-2 and TRBJ2-2, with no clear D. In DNA form, the CDR3 reads TGTGCCAGCAGCCAAGTATCCCCGTTGGACGGGGAGCTGTTTTTT. Protein: CASSQVSPLDGELFF.